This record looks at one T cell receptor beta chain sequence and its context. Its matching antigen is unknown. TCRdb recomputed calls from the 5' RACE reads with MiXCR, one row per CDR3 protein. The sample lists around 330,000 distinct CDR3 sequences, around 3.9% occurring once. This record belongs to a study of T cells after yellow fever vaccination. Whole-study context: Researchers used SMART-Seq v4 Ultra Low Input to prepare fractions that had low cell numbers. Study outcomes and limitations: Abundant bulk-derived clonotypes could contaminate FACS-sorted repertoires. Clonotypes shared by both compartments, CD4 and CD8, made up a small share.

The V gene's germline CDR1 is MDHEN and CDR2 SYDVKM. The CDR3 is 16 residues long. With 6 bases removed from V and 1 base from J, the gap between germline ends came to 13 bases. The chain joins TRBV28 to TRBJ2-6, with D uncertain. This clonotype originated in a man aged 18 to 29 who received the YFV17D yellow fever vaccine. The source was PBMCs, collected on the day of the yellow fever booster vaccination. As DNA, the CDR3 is TGTGCCAGCAGGCATCCTGTGGGATCTGGGGCCAACGTCCTGACTTTC. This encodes CASRHPVGSGANVLTF.